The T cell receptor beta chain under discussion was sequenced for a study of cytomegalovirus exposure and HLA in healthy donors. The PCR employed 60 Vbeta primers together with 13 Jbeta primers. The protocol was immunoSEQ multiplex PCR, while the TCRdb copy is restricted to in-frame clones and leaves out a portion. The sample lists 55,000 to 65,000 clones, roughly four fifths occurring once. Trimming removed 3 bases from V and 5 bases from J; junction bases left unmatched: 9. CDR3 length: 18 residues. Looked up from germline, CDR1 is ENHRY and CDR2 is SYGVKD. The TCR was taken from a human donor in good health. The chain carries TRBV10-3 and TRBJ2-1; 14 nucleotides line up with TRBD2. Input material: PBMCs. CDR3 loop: CAISDRPGTSGRHNEQFF. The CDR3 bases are TGTGCCATCAGTGACAGACCCGGGACTAGCGGGAGACACAATGAGCAGTTCTTC.